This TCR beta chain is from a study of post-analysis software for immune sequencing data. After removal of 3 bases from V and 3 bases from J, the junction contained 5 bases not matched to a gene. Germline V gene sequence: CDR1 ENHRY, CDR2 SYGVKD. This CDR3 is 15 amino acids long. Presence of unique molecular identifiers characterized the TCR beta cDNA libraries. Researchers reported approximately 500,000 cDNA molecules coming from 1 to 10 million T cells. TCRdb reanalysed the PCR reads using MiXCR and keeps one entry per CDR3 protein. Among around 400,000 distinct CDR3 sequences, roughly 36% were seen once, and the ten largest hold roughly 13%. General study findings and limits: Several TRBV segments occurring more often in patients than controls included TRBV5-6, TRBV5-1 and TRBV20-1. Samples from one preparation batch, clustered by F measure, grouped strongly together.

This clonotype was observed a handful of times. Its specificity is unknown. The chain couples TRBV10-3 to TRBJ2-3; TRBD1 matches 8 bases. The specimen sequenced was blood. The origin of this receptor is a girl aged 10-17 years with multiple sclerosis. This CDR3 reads CAISEFQGATDTQYF. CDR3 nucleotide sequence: TGTGCCATCAGTGAATTCCAGGGGGCGACAGATACGCAGTATTTT.